The 15 T cell receptor beta chains given below trace back to one sample, sequenced in a study of metastatic and nonmetastatic thyroid tumors. MiXCR reprocessed the PCR reads for TCRdb. Of around 34,000 clones listed, less than 20% were seen once; the top ten hold under 9.5%. All patients were treatment-naive before thyroid surgery. Sequenced: blood. Receptors were obtained from a female donor with papillary thyroid cancer or a benign thyroid nodule (not recorded which). Some clones in this sample may be carry-over from other donors' samples.

The rearrangement joins TRBV6-5 to TRBJ1-5; the D gene is possibly TRBD1 (5 bases). Germline CDR1 is MNHEY and CDR2 is SVGAGI. This CDR3 spans 14 amino acids. Trimming took off 2 bases at V and 3 bases at J, with 8 bases between the two ends. The CDR3 nucleotides read TGTGCCAGCAGTTACCGGGGCCCCAATCAGCCCCAGCATTTT. Translated, it gives CASSYRGPNQPQHF.

There are many counts of this clone. J is TRBJ1-5 and V is TRBV2, with 8 positions matching TRBD1. This CDR3 has 15 residues. From germline, CDR1 is SNHLY and CDR2 FYNNEI. Trimming took 5 bases from V and 1 from J; bases not matched to a gene: 4. The CDR3 is CASSIQGDSNQPQHF. In DNA form, the CDR3 reads TGTGCCAGCAGTATACAGGGGGACAGCAATCAGCCCCAGCATTTT. The variable domain in full, completed from reference TRBV2 and TRBJ1-5, reads EPEVTQTPSHQVTQMGQEVILRCVPISNHLYFYWYRQILGQKVEFLVSFYNNEISEKSEIFDDQFSVERPDGSNFTLKIRSTKLEDSAMYFCASSIQGDSNQPQHFGDGTRLSIL.

This clone is medium-sized. This chain uses TRBV5-6 with TRBJ2-7; 7 nucleotides agree with TRBD2. V lost 2 bases and J lost 0; bases outside the gene matches: 5. The length of the CDR3 is 15 residues. Germline V gene sequence: CDR1 SGHDT, CDR2 YYEEEE. This CDR3 is CASSFERGLSYEQYF. Written as DNA, the CDR3 is TGTGCCAGCAGCTTCGAGCGGGGTCTCTCCTACGAGCAGTACTTC.

Concerning this clone itself: The conserved closing phenylalanine or tryptophan is absent in this CDR3, likely reflecting a read error. The V gene is TRBV19, the J gene TRBJ2-1, with D maybe TRBD2 (6 bases). The J call may be incorrect, as the DNA end agrees better with TRBJ2-7. This CDR3 has 13 residues. Per the germline V gene, CDR1 is LNHDA and CDR2 is SQIVND (reference sequence). CDR3 region: CASSMTGRSEQYY. The CDR3 DNA sequence: TGTGCCAGTAGTATGACGGGGAGGAGTGAGCAGTACTAT.

The CDR3, as DNA: TGTGCCAGCAGTTCCCCGGGACAGGGGGCCTATGGCTACACCTTC. It is translated as CASSSPGQGAYGYTF. The chain uses TRBV12-3 or TRBV12-4 and TRBJ1-2, with 12 bases aligning to TRBD1. The length of the CDR3 is 15 residues. Trimming at V came to 4 bases and at J to 4 bases, leaving 4 bases not matched to a gene.

The V and J genes are TRBV20-1 and TRBJ2-6; weak D call: TRBD2 (5 bases). The CDR3 is 13 residues long. Germline V lookup: CDR1 DFQATT, CDR2 SNEGSKA (reference sequence). With 8 bases removed from V and 3 bases from J, the gap between germline ends came to 11 bases. The CDR3 coding sequence is TGCAGTTCTCAAGGGAGTGGGGCCAACGTCCTGACTTTC. It codes for CSSQGSGANVLTF.

There are many counts of this clone. This sequence joins TRBV5-1 and TRBJ1-1; D remains unclear. Germline assignment: CDR1 SGHRS and CDR2 YFSETQ. The CDR3 contains 14 residues. Trimming removed 1 base from V and 1 base from J, with 8 bases in between. The CDR3 loop is CASSLSTANTEAFF. CDR3 bases: TGCGCCAGCAGCTTGAGCACGGCGAACACTGAAGCTTTCTTT.

The J gene is TRBJ2-7, the V gene TRBV6-1; 15 positions agree with TRBD2. V lost 6 bases to trimming and J lost 3 bases; unmatched junction nucleotides: 3. Germline loops: CDR1 MNHNS, CDR2 SASEGT. The CDR3 runs to 15 residues. This CDR3 reads CASRGGLAGGYEQYF. CDR3 DNA sequence: TGTGCCAGCAGGGGGGGACTAGCGGGAGGCTACGAGCAGTACTTC.

This clone has just a few counts. CDR3 amino acids: CASSYSLVAGGFTDTQYF. The CDR3 region has the DNA TGTGCCAGCAGTTACTCCCTCGTAGCGGGGGGATTCACAGATACGCAGTATTTT. V and J are TRBV6-2 or TRBV6-3 and TRBJ2-3; 10 nucleotides match TRBD2. J was trimmed by 2 bases and V by 0 bases; bases with no gene match: 8. Looked up from germline, CDR1 is MNHEY and CDR2 is SVGEGT. This CDR3 is built from 18 residues.

The table lists this clone with many counts. The V and J genes are TRBV2 and TRBJ2-3; D is ambiguous. There are 14 residues in the CDR3. Germline V gene sequence: CDR1 SNHLY, CDR2 FYNNEI. The V gene lost 0 bases and the J gene lost 2 bases, with 6 bases spanning the gap. CDR3 nucleotides: TGTGCCAGCAGTGAAGCGCTTAACACAGATACGCAGTATTTT. Encoded protein: CASSEALNTDTQYF.

This clone was counted ten times or more. The chain employs TRBV9 and TRBJ1-2; D is ambiguous. Germline V lookup: CDR1 SGDLS, CDR2 YYNGEE. The CDR3 loop spans 12 amino acids. Trimming left V 3 bases short and J 2 bases short, with 5 bases between. The CDR3 here is CASSGRNYGYTF. The CDR3, as DNA: TGTGCCAGCAGCGGACGGAACTATGGCTACACCTTC.

Sample share makes this clone medium-sized. The chain links TRBV24-1 to TRBJ2-5; possible D gene TRBD2, 6 bases. Trimming took 7 bases from V and 6 from J, leaving 17 bases between them. The CDR3 sequence is 14 residues long. Looked up from germline, CDR1 is KGHDR and CDR2 is SFDVKD. CDR3 amino acids: CATSGTPEPKTQYF. The CDR3 DNA reads TGTGCCACCAGCGGGACTCCCGAGCCAAAGACCCAGTACTTC.

This clone came up once. Other DNA sequences in the same sample also yield this CDR3. The genes are TRBV20-1 and TRBJ1-2, with 7 bases lining up with TRBD1. Trimming cost V 3 bases and J 7 bases; bases outside gene matches: 5. The CDR3 sequence is 12 residues long. Germline-derived CDR1 and CDR2 are DFQATT and SNEGSKA (reference sequence). The CDR3 DNA is TGCAGTGCTAGCGGGACAGCCCCTGGCTACACCTTC. This gives the protein CSASGTAPGYTF.

This clone was seen ten or more times. The chain recombines TRBV2 with TRBJ1-2; weak D call: TRBD1 (5 bases). CDR3 length: 14 residues. CDR1 and CDR2 from the germline V gene are SNHLY and FYNNEI. Trimming left V 1 base short and J 10 bases short, with 16 bases between. The CDR3 loop is CASSEGGTRAAYTF. CDR3 nucleotides: TGTGCCAGCAGTGAAGGCGGAACCAGGGCGGCCTACACCTTC. Using reference TRBV2 and TRBJ1-2 for the parts outside the CDR3, the full variable domain is EPEVTQTPSHQVTQMGQEVILRCVPISNHLYFYWYRQILGQKVEFLVSFYNNEISEKSEIFDDQFSVERPDGSNFTLKIRSTKLEDSAMYFCASSEGGTRAAYTFGSGTRLTVV.

The chain joins TRBV5-1 to TRBJ2-1; TRBD2 matches 8 bases. The junction had 6 bases not matched to a gene; V was cut back by 3 bases and J by 4 bases. The CDR3 covers 15 residues. Germline CDR1 SGHRS, CDR2 YFSETQ. This chain's CDR3 is CASSSGTSPYNEQFF. The CDR3 coding sequence is TGCGCCAGCAGCTCCGGGACTAGTCCGTACAATGAGCAGTTCTTC.